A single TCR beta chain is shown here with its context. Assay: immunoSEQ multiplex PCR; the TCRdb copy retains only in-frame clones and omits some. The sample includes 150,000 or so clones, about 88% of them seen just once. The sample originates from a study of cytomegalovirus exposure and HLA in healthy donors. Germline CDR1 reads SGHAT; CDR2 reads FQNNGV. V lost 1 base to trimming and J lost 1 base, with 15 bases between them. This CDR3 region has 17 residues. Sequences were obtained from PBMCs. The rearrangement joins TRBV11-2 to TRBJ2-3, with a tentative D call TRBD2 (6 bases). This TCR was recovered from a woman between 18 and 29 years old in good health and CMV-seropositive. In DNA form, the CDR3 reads TGTGCCAGCAGCTTAGTAGGAGCTTGGGGGGGCACAGATACGCAGTATTTT. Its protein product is CASSLVGAWGGTDTQYF.